These 24 T cell receptor beta chains share one sample of origin, sequenced in a study of radiotherapy plus CTLA-4 blockade in lung cancer. This table comes from immunoSEQ multiplex PCR, and its TCRdb copy is limited to in-frame clones, with some not included. The repertoire holds about 98,000 clones, with about 90% as singletons. The source was peripheral blood, collected from a patient treated with radiotherapy plus ipilimumab. Source of these receptors: a human donor with non-small cell lung cancer that progressed on radiotherapy plus ipilimumab.

The rearrangement joins TRBV19 to TRBJ1-2; D is unclear. Germline loops: CDR1 LNHDA, CDR2 SQIVND (reference sequence). Deletions cut 4 bases from V and 5 bases from J, with 11 bases between. This CDR3 has 13 residues. The CDR3 spells CASSKRAGYGYTF. DNA of the CDR3: TGTGCCAGTAGTAAGAGGGCCGGTTATGGCTACACCTTC.

This clone was recorded a few times. The chain combines TRBV5-1 with TRBJ2-7, with 9 bases that match TRBD1. The CDR3 runs to 14 residues. V shed 0 bases and J 5 bases; nucleotides not matched to a gene: 3. The germline V gene has CDR1 SGHRS and CDR2 YFSETQ. The DNA for the CDR3 is TGCGCCAGCAGCTTGGTGGACAGGGGTAACGAGCAGTACTTC. Translating gives CASSLVDRGNEQYF.

This chain links TRBV5-1 with TRBJ2-5; 13 bases agree with TRBD2. V shed 2 bases, J shed 5 bases, and the junction held 6 bases outside the gene matches. CDR3 length: 16 residues. Germline CDR1 reads SGHRS; CDR2 reads YFSETQ. CDR3 DNA: TGCGCCAGCAGCTTAGGACTAGCGGGAGATGGGGAGACCCAGTACTTC. This gives the protein CASSLGLAGDGETQYF.

The rearrangement links TRBV11-3 to TRBJ2-7, with D tentatively TRBD1 (5 bases). Trimming cost V 1 base and J 2 bases, with 12 bases left between them. This CDR3 region has 15 residues. Germline values: CDR1 SGHNT, CDR2 YENEEA. The CDR3: CASSLGPGATYEQYF. The CDR3 coding sequence is TGTGCCAGCAGCTTAGGGCCTGGGGCCACCTACGAGCAGTACTTC.

The chain couples TRBV30 to TRBJ2-7; 7 nucleotides agree with TRBD2. Germline CDR1 is GTSNPN and CDR2 is SVGIG (reference sequence). Trimming at V came to 3 bases and at J to 7 bases, leaving 9 bases not matched to a gene. This CDR3 has 13 amino acids. CDR3 protein: CAWSVGRSGEQYF. CDR3 DNA: TGTGCCTGGAGCGTCGGGAGGTCGGGGGAGCAGTACTTC.

The rearrangement uses TRBV7-6 and TRBJ2-1, with D tentatively TRBD2 (5 bases). Germline CDR1 and CDR2: SGHVS and FNYEAQ. This CDR3 region has 14 residues. V gave up 0 bases and J gave up 6 bases, with 9 bases separating them. The CDR3 DNA reads TGTGCCAGCAGCTTAGCTCGGGGATCCAATGAGCAGTTCTTC. This sequence encodes CASSLARGSNEQFF.

J is TRBJ1-1 and V is TRBV18; D perhaps matches TRBD1 (5 bases). Between the trimmed V and J ends, which lost 6 bases and 0 bases, there was a span of 14 bases. Germline V gene lookup returns CDR1 KGHSH and CDR2 LQKENI. The CDR3 is made up of 15 amino acids. CDR3 in amino acids: CASSAETAMNTEAFF. The DNA of the CDR3 is TGTGCCAGCTCCGCCGAGACAGCCATGAACACTGAAGCTTTCTTT.

This rearrangement joins TRBV19 to TRBJ2-6; TRBD1 might be the D (5 bases). Deletions cut 4 bases from V and 2 bases from J, with 18 bases between. In germline, CDR1 is LNHDA, CDR2 SQIVND (reference sequence). This CDR3 is built from 18 residues. The chain's CDR3 is CASSTPRRAVAGANVLTF. The DNA for the CDR3 is TGTGCCAGTAGTACCCCCCGCAGGGCAGTAGCTGGGGCCAACGTCCTGACTTTC.

The table lists this clone with a few counts. The chain carries TRBV5-5 and TRBJ2-1, with TRBD2 matching 10 bases. Looked up from germline, CDR1 is SGHKS and CDR2 is YYEKEE (reference sequence). V lost 2 bases to trimming and J lost 6 bases; unmatched junction nucleotides: 5. The CDR3 extends over 15 amino acids. CDR3 in DNA: TGTGCCAGCAGCTTTCTAGCGGGAGTCAGCAATGAGCAGTTCTTC. It yields the protein CASSFLAGVSNEQFF. The full variable domain, in which reference TRBV5-5 and TRBJ2-1 provide the parts outside the CDR3, is DAGVTQSPTHLIKTRGQQVTLRCSPISGHKSVSWYQQVLGQGPQFIFQYYEKEERGRGNFPDRFSARQFPNYSSELNVNALLLGDSALYLCASSFLAGVSNEQFFGPGTRLTVL.

This clone was seen once. V usage is TRBV25-1 and J usage is TRBJ1-2; D gene unclear. Deletions cut 3 bases from V and 4 bases from J, with 9 bases between. Per the germline V gene, CDR1 is MGHDK and CDR2 is SYGVNS. There are 13 residues in the CDR3. The CDR3: CASSDGSGYGYTF. As DNA, the CDR3 is TGTGCCAGCAGTGATGGGAGCGGCTATGGCTACACCTTC.

There are a few counts of this clone. V usage is TRBV7-9 and J usage is TRBJ1-2; D perhaps matches TRBD1 (6 bases). Germline CDR1 reads SEHNR; CDR2 reads FQNEAQ (reference sequence). Trimming stripped 3 bases from V and 4 bases from J, with 9 bases between. CDR3 size: 13 residues. This CDR3 is CASSLGGTYGYTF. The CDR3 DNA reads as TGTGCCAGCAGCTTGGGGGGCACCTATGGCTACACCTTC.

Here the CDR3 DNA reads TGTGCCAGCTCTCCGGGACAGGGAACGTATGGCTACACCTTC. It translates to CASSPGQGTYGYTF. The chain employs TRBV18 and TRBJ1-2; 9 bases align to TRBD1. This CDR3 spans 14 amino acids. The V gene's germline CDR1 is KGHSH and CDR2 LQKENI. J was trimmed by 5 bases and V by 6 bases; bases with no gene match: 7. Supplemented by reference TRBV18 and TRBJ1-2, the full variable domain reads NAGVMQNPRHLVRRRGQEARLRCSPMKGHSHVYWYRQLPEEGLKFMVYLQKENIIDESGMPKERFSAEFPKEGPSILRIQQVVRGDSAAYFCASSPGQGTYGYTFGSGTRLTVV.

This chain connects TRBV2 to TRBJ2-3; 7 nucleotides align to TRBD2. Trimming took 2 bases from V and 4 from J; bases not matched to a gene: 6. The CDR3 contains 15 residues. Germline CDR1 and CDR2: SNHLY and FYNNEI. The CDR3: CASSEKGRGPDTQYF. The CDR3 coding sequence is TGTGCCAGCAGTGAAAAGGGGAGGGGTCCAGATACGCAGTATTTT.

This clone came up once. V gene TRBV29-1 combines with J gene TRBJ2-2; maybe TRBD2 (6 bases). CDR3 size: 14 residues. Germline values: CDR1 SQVTM, CDR2 ANQGSEA. Trimming stripped 6 bases from V and 0 bases from J, with 11 bases between. The CDR3 DNA reads TGCAGCGTAAGGCGGGGTGCGAACACCGGGGAGCTGTTTTTT. It codes for CSVRRGANTGELFF.

The CDR3 nucleotides are TGCGCCAGCAGTGAGTCCTTCCTAGCGGGAGGGCCTGGGGAGCTGTTTTTT. This sequence encodes CASSESFLAGGPGELFF. The chain combines TRBV10-2 with TRBJ2-2; 12 positions match TRBD2. V lost 0 bases to trimming and J lost 8 bases; unmatched junction nucleotides: 7. This CDR3 contains 17 residues. The germline gives CDR1 WSHSY, CDR2 SAAADI.

The chain combines TRBV6-5 with TRBJ1-4; D remains ambiguous. Germline V gene lookup returns CDR1 MNHEY and CDR2 SVGAGI. The length of the CDR3 is 15 residues. V lost 0 bases and J lost 8, with 13 bases in between. The CDR3 protein is CASSYSSGEWEKLFF. DNA of the CDR3: TGTGCCAGCAGTTACTCTTCTGGGGAGTGGGAAAAACTGTTTTTT.

This chain joins TRBV11-2 and TRBJ2-2; D not resolved. The CDR3 extends over 16 amino acids. Trimming left V 0 bases short and J 4 bases short, with 12 bases between. Germline V gene data show CDR1 as SGHAT and CDR2 as FQNNGV. CDR3 DNA sequence: TGTGCCAGCAGCTTAGATTTACTCAAGCCCACCGGGGAGCTGTTTTTT. Protein: CASSLDLLKPTGELFF.

The rearrangement uses TRBV6-1 and TRBJ2-2; unclear D gene. The CDR3 has 15 residues. V was shortened by 3 bases and J by 1 base, with 9 bases between the two germline ends. Germline-derived CDR1 and CDR2 are MNHNS and SASEGT. DNA of the CDR3: TGTGCCAGCAGTGATTCAGGTCAGAACACCGGGGAGCTGTTTTTT. It specifies CASSDSGQNTGELFF.

The chain uses TRBV2 and TRBJ2-2, with 8 nucleotides matching TRBD2. Germline lookup yields CDR1 SNHLY and CDR2 FYNNEI. With 0 bases clipped from V and 4 bases from J, the junction kept 10 bases outside the gene matches. The CDR3 runs to 18 residues. The CDR3 nucleotides read TGTGCCAGCAGTGAAGCGGGGACTAGGGGAATTCTCACCGGGGAGCTGTTTTTT. This gives the protein CASSEAGTRGILTGELFF.

The chain joins TRBV27 to TRBJ2-7; 8 bases line up with TRBD2. With V trimmed by 6 bases and J by 6 bases, 16 bases remained unmatched. Germline V gene data show CDR1 as MNHEY and CDR2 as SMNVEV (reference sequence). The CDR3 is 16 amino acids. CDR3 protein: CASSSTGVAGGSEQYF. The CDR3 nucleotides read TGTGCCAGCAGCTCCACCGGAGTGGCGGGAGGTAGCGAGCAGTACTTC.

The rearrangement uses TRBV18 and TRBJ1-5; TRBD1 matches at 7 bases. Germline V gene lookup returns CDR1 KGHSH and CDR2 LQKENI. CDR3 size: 15 residues. The ends lost 3 bases at V and 3 bases at J; junction bases unmatched: 5. This CDR3 reads CASSPGQRYNQPQHF. The CDR3 DNA reads as TGTGCCAGCTCACCGGGACAGCGGTACAATCAGCCCCAGCATTTT.

The rearrangement joins TRBV5-5 to TRBJ1-1; 8 bases align to TRBD1. The germline V gene encodes CDR1 SGHKS and CDR2 YYEKEE (reference sequence). The J segment lost 4 bases and the V segment lost 1 base, leaving 15 bases of the junction unmatched. The CDR3 length is 18 residues. The CDR3 here is CASSLFFRDRLVSTEAFF. CDR3 in DNA: TGTGCCAGCAGCTTGTTTTTCCGGGACAGGCTTGTATCCACTGAAGCTTTCTTT.

V gene TRBV30 combines with J gene TRBJ2-5; possibly TRBD1 for D (5 bases). Deletions cut 7 bases from V and 0 bases from J, with 9 bases between. The germline CDR1 and CDR2 sequences are GTSNPN and SVGIG (reference sequence). The CDR3 contains 12 residues. In DNA form, the CDR3 reads TGTGCCTTAAACAGGAACCAAGAGACCCAGTACTTC. It is translated as CALNRNQETQYF.

The rearrangement joins TRBV5-4 to TRBJ1-1, with D perhaps TRBD1 (5 bases). Trimming removed 0 bases from V and 1 base from J, with 7 bases in between. Per the germline V gene, CDR1 is SGHNT and CDR2 is YYREEE (reference sequence). CDR3 length equals 14 residues. In DNA, the CDR3 is TGTGCCAGCAGCTTGGTTGGGGGGAACACTGAAGCTTTCTTT. Translated: CASSLVGGNTEAFF.